The rows below give T cell receptor beta chains drawn from one sample of a study of cytomegalovirus exposure and HLA in healthy donors. Produced via immunoSEQ multiplex PCR; TCRdb's table is partial and in-frame only. This repertoire shows 300,000 to 400,000 clones, roughly 90% found once; its top ten account for around 1%. The sequenced sample consisted of PBMCs. These receptors were collected from a man younger than 45 in good health and CMV-seronegative. The CDR3 runs from the conserved cysteine through the conserved F or W. The order of the fields is V gene, J gene, D gene, clone size, CDR3 DNA, CDR3 protein. D genes are given only for firm matches. Clone sizes are given selectively: once, few, many, or a class where the clone is expanded.

TRBV5-4	TRBJ2-5	TRBD2	NA	TGTGCCAGCAGCTCTAGCGGGGTAAAGACCCAGTACTTC	CASSSSGVKTQYF
TRBV6-5	TRBJ2-3	TRBD2	NA	TGTGCCAGCAGTCCTAGCGGGGGGCGGGTAGATACGCAGTATTTT	CASSPSGGRVDTQYF
TRBV7-2	TRBJ1-4	NA	NA	TGTGCCAGCAGCTCGACATTAACTAATGAAAAACTGTTTTTT	CASSSTLTNEKLFF
TRBV18	TRBJ2-1	NA	NA	TGTGCCAGCTCACCGACAGGCTCCATCGACAATGAGCAGTTCTTC	CASSPTGSIDNEQFF
TRBV5-1	TRBJ1-2	NA	NA	TGCGCCAGCAGCCCGGAGGGGTTTCGGGGCTACACCTTC	CASSPEGFRGYTF
TRBV4-1	TRBJ1-1	NA	NA	TGCGCCAGCAGGCCCGAGTGGGCCCTTCAGAAAGCTTTCTTT	CASRPEWALQKAFF
TRBV4-3	TRBJ1-3	NA	NA	TGCGCCAGCAGCCAAGGCGAGGGTAACACCATATATTTT	CASSQGEGNTIYF
TRBV18	TRBJ2-2	NA	NA	TGTGCCAGCTCACCGGGGGCCTCGCGCACCGGGGAGCTGTTTTTT	CASSPGASRTGELFF
TRBV5-1	TRBJ2-7	TRBD1	NA	TGCGCCAGCAGCCTGGACACAGGGGACTACGAGCAGTACTTC	CASSLDTGDYEQYF
TRBV20-1	TRBJ1-5	NA	NA	TGCAGTGTATTGGGAGATCAGCCCCAGCATTTT	CSVLGDQPQHF
TRBV15	TRBJ1-5	TRBD1	NA	TGTGCCACCGGACAGGGTTATAGCAATCAGCCCCAGCATTTT	CATGQGYSNQPQHF
TRBV6-5	TRBJ1-4	NA	NA	TGTGCCAGCAGTTACTCGGGGGCGGAGTATGAAAAACTGTTTTTT	CASSYSGAEYEKLFF
TRBV18	TRBJ1-3	NA	NA	TGTGCCAGCTCACCTGGTTGGCCTTACTCTGGAAACACCATATATTTT	CASSPGWPYSGNTIYF
TRBV4-1	TRBJ1-1	TRBD1	NA	TGCGCCAGCAGCCAGTACACCGGGACAGGGGGGTCCATGAACACTGAAGCTTTCTTT	CASSQYTGTGGSMNTEAFF
TRBV6-5	TRBJ2-2	TRBD1	NA	TGTGCCAGCGCCCGGGACAGGGAAACCGGGGAGCTGTTTTTT	CASARDRETGELFF
TRBV27	TRBJ1-1	NA	NA	TGTGCCAGCAGTGCGGGCCTTTACAGGGCTGGGGAAGCTTTCTTT	CASSAGLYRAGEAFF
TRBV18	TRBJ1-2	TRBD1	NA	TGTGCCAGCTCACCAGCAGGGGGCTATGGCTACACCTTC	CASSPAGGYGYTF
TRBV4-1	TRBJ1-5	TRBD1	NA	TGCGCCAGCAGCCAGGGGGGACAGGCGAGCAATCAGCCCCAGCATTTT	CASSQGGQASNQPQHF
TRBV11-2	TRBJ2-7	TRBD1	NA	TGTGCCAGCAGCTTTGTCATGACAGGGAAGACATACGAGCAGTACTTC	CASSFVMTGKTYEQYF
TRBV6-6	TRBJ1-6	NA	few	TGTGCCAGCAGTTACTCGGCCGGGGATGCTTCACCCCTCCACTTT	CASSYSAGDASPLHF
TRBV6-6	TRBJ1-1	NA	few	TGTGCCAGCAGTTACGGCAGGGAGGCTGAAGCTTTCTTT	CASSYGREAEAFF
TRBV13	TRBJ2-7	TRBD1	NA	TGTGCCAGCAGCTTAGGGACAGGGCACTACGAGCAGTACTTC	CASSLGTGHYEQYF
TRBV10-2	TRBJ1-2	TRBD1	NA	TGCGCCAGCCGGGACAACCAGGGGGCAGGTACCTTC	CASRDNQGAGTF
TRBV9	TRBJ2-3	NA	once	TGTGCCAGCAGCGTAGGAGGTACGCAGTATTTT	CASSVGGTQYF
TRBV7-6	TRBJ1-2	NA	NA	TGTGCCAGCAGCTTAGATGGGGGCTGGGGCTACACCTTC	CASSLDGGWGYTF
TRBV5-6	TRBJ1-5	TRBD1	NA	TGTGCCAGCAGCACGGGACAGGGGGCCCATCGCAATCAGCCCCAGCATTTT	CASSTGQGAHRNQPQHF
TRBV4-1	TRBJ1-2	TRBD1	few	TGCGCCAGCAGCCAGCTACCGACAGGGAACTATGGCTACACCTTC	CASSQLPTGNYGYTF
TRBV18	TRBJ2-5	NA	NA	TGTGCCAGCTCACCGGGCCTCCAAGAGACCCAGTACTTC	CASSPGLQETQYF